These T cell receptor beta chains were read from a single sample in a study of radiation and T cells in renal cell carcinoma. This table comes from immunoSEQ multiplex PCR, and its TCRdb copy is limited to in-frame clones, with some not included. The sample includes more than 120,000 clones, around nine tenths of them seen just once. Sequencing used blood, obtained from a patient whose treatment included radiotherapy and nephrectomy. The source of these receptors is a woman aged 45-60 years with renal cell carcinoma. Each CDR3 is given with its conserved first and last residue. The D gene is left open where the match is weak. Rows may omit the clone size; those that give it use once, few, many or a size class.

TRBV7-2	-	-	TRBJ1-6	CASSLDSGSPLHF	TGTGCCAGCAGCTTAGATTCAGGATCACCCCTCCACTTT
TRBV15	-	-	TRBJ1-4	CATMATWGTNEKLFF	TGTGCCACCATGGCGACTTGGGGTACTAATGAAAAACTGTTTTTT
TRBV10-3	-	TRBD1	TRBJ2-7	CATGTGSGYEQYF	TGTGCCACCGGGACAGGGAGCGGCTACGAGCAGTACTTC
TRBV29-1	-	-	TRBJ1-2	CSAKPWTDTNYGYTF	TGCAGCGCGAAACCCTGGACAGATACTAACTATGGCTACACCTTC
TRBV19	-	-	TRBJ1-1	CASSIETWAGTEAFF	TGTGCCAGTAGTATAGAGACCTGGGCGGGCACTGAAGCTTTCTTT
TRBV6-1	-	-	TRBJ1-2	CASSYKYYTF	TGTGCCAGCAGCTACAAGTACTACACCTTC
TRBV7-9	-	TRBD2	TRBJ2-3	CASSSFSGRGSTDTQYF	TGTGCCAGCAGCTCCTTTAGCGGGAGGGGCTCAACAGATACGCAGTATTTT
TRBV19	once	TRBD1	TRBJ2-3	CASARDRATDTQYF	TGTGCCAGTGCCCGGGACAGGGCTACAGATACGCAGTATTTT
TRBV9	-	TRBD2	TRBJ2-7	CASSETSGSEQYF	TGTGCCAGCAGCGAGACTAGCGGGAGTGAGCAGTACTTC
TRBV2	-	TRBD2	TRBJ2-1	CASSVLAGNNEQFF	TGTGCCAGCAGTGTTCTAGCGGGGAACAATGAGCAGTTCTTC
TRBV5-6	-	-	TRBJ2-1	CASSERETGDYNEQFF	TGTGCCAGCAGCGAACGCGAGACGGGGGATTACAATGAGCAGTTCTTC
TRBV28	once	TRBD1	TRBJ1-2	CASSLDRERSGYTF	TGTGCCAGCAGTTTGGACAGGGAGAGGTCTGGCTACACCTTC
TRBV18	-	-	TRBJ1-1	CASSPKNGQGLNTEAFF	TGTGCCAGCTCACCTAAAAATGGGCAGGGGTTGAACACTGAAGCTTTCTTT
TRBV20-1	-	-	TRBJ2-5	CSASGQETQYF	TGCAGTGCTAGTGGCCAAGAGACCCAGTACTTC
TRBV11-2	-	-	TRBJ1-1	CASSGRTLDIEAFF	TGTGCCAGCAGCGGGCGGACATTAGATATCGAAGCTTTCTTT
TRBV15	-	TRBD1	TRBJ1-1	CATSRDLGGSTEAFF	TGTGCCACCAGCAGAGATTTAGGGGGCAGTACTGAAGCTTTCTTT
TRBV28	-	-	TRBJ1-1	CASRSGRHTEAFF	TGTGCCAGCAGATCGGGACGGCACACTGAAGCTTTCTTT
TRBV5-6	-	-	TRBJ1-1	CASSRGAGVGEAFF	TGTGCCAGCAGCCGTGGGGCAGGGGTAGGTGAAGCTTTCTTT
TRBV25-1	-	-	TRBJ2-3	CASSDPGEGGGTDTQYF	TGTGCCAGCAGTGACCCCGGAGAGGGTGGGGGCACAGATACGCAGTATTTT
TRBV18	-	-	TRBJ2-3	CASSPPTGKKDTQYF	TGTGCCAGCTCACCACCGACCGGAAAGAAAGATACGCAGTATTTT
TRBV9	-	-	TRBJ2-7	CASSPGAGSTYEQYF	TGTGCCAGCAGCCCGGGGGCAGGTAGCACCTACGAGCAGTACTTC
TRBV5-6	-	TRBD2	TRBJ2-5	CASSLSPGGGETQYF	TGTGCCAGCAGCTTATCCCCGGGGGGGGGAGAGACCCAGTACTTC
TRBV7-8	-	-	TRBJ1-1	CASSLAGATEAFF	TGTGCCAGCAGCTTAGCAGGGGCCACTGAAGCTTTCTTT
TRBV6-5	-	TRBD1	TRBJ2-7	CASMGEGQGSEQYF	TGTGCCAGCATGGGGGAGGGACAGGGGTCCGAGCAGTACTTC
TRBV19	-	-	TRBJ2-3	CASSSQAEDTQYF	TGTGCCAGTAGTAGCCAGGCTGAAGATACGCAGTATTTT
TRBV10-3	-	TRBD1	TRBJ1-2	CAISGATGDGYTF	TGTGCCATCAGTGGGGCAACAGGGGACGGCTACACCTTC
TRBV5-4	-	TRBD1	TRBJ1-2	CASSQRDRPASMHGYTF	TGTGCCAGCAGCCAGAGGGACAGACCTGCGTCCATGCATGGCTACACCTTC
TRBV19	-	-	TRBJ1-2	CASSLLPDSANYGYTF	TGTGCCAGTAGTTTGTTGCCGGACAGCGCTAACTATGGCTACACCTTC
TRBV19	-	TRBD2	TRBJ2-7	CASSIAPSGGYEQYF	TGTGCCAGTAGTATAGCTCCCAGCGGGGGCTACGAGCAGTACTTC
TRBV9	-	TRBD2	TRBJ2-7	CASSPRTSGTYEQYF	TGTGCCAGCAGCCCCCGGACTAGCGGAACCTACGAGCAGTACTTC
TRBV19	-	TRBD1	TRBJ2-2	CASSIRTGATGELFF	TGTGCCAGTAGTATAAGGACAGGCGCGACCGGGGAGCTGTTTTTT
TRBV7-2	-	-	TRBJ2-7	CASSYRNYEQYF	TGTGCCAGCAGCTACCGAAACTACGAGCAGTACTTC
TRBV5-7	few	-	TRBJ1-5	CARGQGKDPQHF	TGTGCCAGGGGGCAGGGAAAGGATCCCCAGCATTTT
TRBV2	-	-	TRBJ1-5	CASSPSGAGNQPQHF	TGTGCCAGCAGTCCCTCAGGGGCGGGCAATCAGCCCCAGCATTTT
TRBV10-3	-	-	TRBJ2-2	CAISEGGPGELFF	TGTGCCATCAGTGAGGGGGGTCCCGGGGAGCTGTTTTTT
TRBV7-3	-	-	TRBJ2-1	CASSPYSGGREQFF	TGTGCCAGCAGCCCGTACTCAGGAGGGCGAGAGCAGTTCTTC
TRBV7-9	-	TRBD1	TRBJ1-1	CASRTTGDNTEAFF	TGTGCCAGCAGGACGACAGGGGATAACACTGAAGCTTTCTTT
TRBV9	-	-	TRBJ2-1	CASSGGASGAYNEQFF	TGTGCCAGCAGCGGGGGGGCCAGCGGGGCCTACAATGAGCAGTTCTTC
TRBV6-1	-	-	TRBJ1-2	CASRGDGGYTF	TGTGCCAGCAGGGGGGATGGAGGCTACACCTTC
TRBV30	-	-	TRBJ1-4	CAWSTAPFGELFF	TGTGCCTGGAGTACCGCCCCCTTTGGAGAACTGTTTTTT
TRBV6-1	-	-	TRBJ2-7	CASSEHYEQYF	TGTGCCAGCAGTGAACACTACGAGCAGTACTTC
TRBV5-4	-	-	TRBJ1-4	CASRGFDEKLFF	TGTGCCAGCAGGGGCTTTGATGAAAAACTGTTTTTT
TRBV5-6	-	-	TRBJ1-1	CASSLAGGGGAFF	TGTGCCAGCAGCTTGGCTGGAGGGGGTGGGGCTTTCTTT
TRBV25-1	-	-	TRBJ2-3	CASGDGSTDTQYF	TGTGCCAGCGGGGACGGATCCACAGATACGCAGTATTTT
TRBV28	-	-	TRBJ2-5	CASGQGGETQYF	TGTGCCAGCGGACAGGGAGGGGAGACCCAGTACTTC
TRBV9	-	-	TRBJ1-2	CASSRDGAPNYGYTF	TGTGCCAGCAGCCGCGACGGGGCTCCTAACTATGGCTACACCTTC
TRBV30	-	-	TRBJ2-5	CAWTTGGAQETQYF	TGTGCCTGGACCACAGGGGGGGCCCAAGAGACCCAGTACTTC
TRBV7-9	-	TRBD2	TRBJ2-7	CASSLGGGGYEQYF	TGTGCCAGCAGCTTAGGCGGGGGAGGATACGAGCAGTACTTC
TRBV28	-	-	TRBJ1-2	CASSPLGQGVYGYTF	TGTGCCAGCAGTCCCCTCGGGCAGGGAGTTTATGGCTACACCTTC
TRBV28	-	TRBD1	TRBJ1-2	CASSRTGVGYGYTF	TGTGCCAGCTCACGGACAGGGGTCGGGTATGGCTACACCTTC
TRBV6-6	-	-	TRBJ2-1	CASSYLSGYNEQFF	TGTGCCAGCAGTTACTTGAGCGGATACAATGAGCAGTTCTTC
TRBV9	-	TRBD2	TRBJ2-5	CASSLELAGGQETQYF	TGTGCCAGCAGTTTAGAACTAGCGGGAGGCCAAGAGACCCAGTACTTC
TRBV13	-	-	TRBJ1-3	CASSLGRGLLGNTIYF	TGTGCCAGCAGCTTGGGCAGGGGTCTTCTCGGAAACACCATATATTTT
TRBV7-2	once	-	TRBJ1-1	CASSLDLSAEAFF	TGTGCCAGCAGCTTAGATTTGTCTGCTGAAGCTTTCTTT
TRBV10-1	few	-	TRBJ2-7	CASSDGGQSYEQYF	TGCGCCAGCAGTGATGGGGGTCAGTCCTACGAGCAGTACTTC
TRBV7-2	once	-	TRBJ1-2	CASTMTGAVYGYTF	TGTGCCAGCACCATGACAGGCGCAGTTTATGGCTACACCTTC
TRBV6-1	-	-	TRBJ2-5	CASSEYVQETQYF	TGTGCCAGCAGTGAATATGTTCAAGAGACCCAGTACTTC
TRBV5-1	-	TRBD1	TRBJ2-2	CASSTQPETGGTGELFF	TGCGCCAGCAGCACCCAGCCAGAGACAGGGGGCACCGGGGAGCTGTTTTTT
TRBV5-5	-	TRBD1	TRBJ2-3	CASTISGQVSTDTQYF	TGTGCCAGCACAATATCGGGACAGGTCAGCACAGATACGCAGTATTTT
TRBV28	-	-	TRBJ1-3	CASSFVGGDLGNTIYF	TGTGCCAGCAGTTTTGTAGGAGGGGATCTCGGAAACACCATATATTTT